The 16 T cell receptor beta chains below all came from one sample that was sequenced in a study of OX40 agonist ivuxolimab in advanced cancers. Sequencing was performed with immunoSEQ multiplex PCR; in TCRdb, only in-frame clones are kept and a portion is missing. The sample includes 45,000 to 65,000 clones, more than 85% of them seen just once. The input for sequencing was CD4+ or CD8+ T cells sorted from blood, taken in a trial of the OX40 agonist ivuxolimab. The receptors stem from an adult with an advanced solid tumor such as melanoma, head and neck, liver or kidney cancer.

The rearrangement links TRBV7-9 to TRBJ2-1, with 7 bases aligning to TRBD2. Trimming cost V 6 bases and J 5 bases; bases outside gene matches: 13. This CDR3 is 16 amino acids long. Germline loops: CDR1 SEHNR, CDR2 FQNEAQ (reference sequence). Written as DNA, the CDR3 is TGTGCCAGCAGTTGGCCGAGTCTAGCGGACGACAATGAGCAGTTCTTC. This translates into CASSWPSLADDNEQFF.

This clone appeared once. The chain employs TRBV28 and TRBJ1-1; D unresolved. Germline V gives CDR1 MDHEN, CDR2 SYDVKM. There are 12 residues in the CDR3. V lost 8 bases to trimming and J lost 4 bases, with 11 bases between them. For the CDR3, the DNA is TGTGCCAGCGGCATCTGGGGCACTGAAGCTTTCTTT. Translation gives CASGIWGTEAFF.

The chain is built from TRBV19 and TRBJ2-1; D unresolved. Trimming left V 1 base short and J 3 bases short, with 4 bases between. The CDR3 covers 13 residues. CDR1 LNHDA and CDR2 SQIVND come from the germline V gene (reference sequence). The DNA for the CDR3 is TGTGCCAGTAGTATAGGCGGCTACAATGAGCAGTTCTTC. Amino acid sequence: CASSIGGYNEQFF. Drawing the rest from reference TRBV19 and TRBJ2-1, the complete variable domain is DGGITQSPKYLFRKEGQNVTLSCEQNLNHDAMYWYRQDPGQGLRLIYYSQIVNDFQKGDIAEGYSVSREKKESFPLTVTSAQKNPTAFYLCASSIGGYNEQFFGPGTRLTVL.

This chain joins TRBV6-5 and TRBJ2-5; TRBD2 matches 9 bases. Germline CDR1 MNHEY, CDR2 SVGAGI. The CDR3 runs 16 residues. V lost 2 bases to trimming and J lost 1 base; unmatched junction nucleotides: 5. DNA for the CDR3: TGTGCCAGCAGTTACGTGGCTAGCGGGGCCCAAGAGACCCAGTACTTC. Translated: CASSYVASGAQETQYF.

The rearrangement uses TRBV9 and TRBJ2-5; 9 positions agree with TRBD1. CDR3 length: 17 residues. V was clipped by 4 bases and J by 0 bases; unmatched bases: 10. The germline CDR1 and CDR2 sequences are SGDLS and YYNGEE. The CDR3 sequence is CASSLTGTGMYQETQYF. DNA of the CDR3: TGTGCCAGCAGCTTAACCGGGACAGGGATGTACCAAGAGACCCAGTACTTC.

For the CDR3, the DNA is TGTGCCAGTAGGGACTTTTTGACTGAGCTGGAGACCTTC. This codes for CASRDFLTELETF. The chain links TRBV19 to TRBJ1-2, with D unresolved. V lost 6 bases, J lost 14 bases, and 22 bases lay in between. The CDR3 has 13 residues. Germline-derived CDR1 and CDR2 are LNHDA and SQIVND (reference sequence).

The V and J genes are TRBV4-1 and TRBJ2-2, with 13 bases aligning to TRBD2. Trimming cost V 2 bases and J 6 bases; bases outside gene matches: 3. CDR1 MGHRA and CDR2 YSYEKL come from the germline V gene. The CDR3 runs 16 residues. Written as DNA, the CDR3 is TGCGCCAGCAGCCAATGGACTAGCGGGAGCTCCGGGGAGCTGTTTTTT. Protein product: CASSQWTSGSSGELFF.

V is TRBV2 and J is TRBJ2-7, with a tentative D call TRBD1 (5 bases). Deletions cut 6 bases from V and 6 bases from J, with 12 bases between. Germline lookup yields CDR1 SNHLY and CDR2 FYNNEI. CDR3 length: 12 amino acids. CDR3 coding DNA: TGTGCCAGCAGGTCCAGGGCCATCGAGCAGTACTTC. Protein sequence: CASRSRAIEQYF.

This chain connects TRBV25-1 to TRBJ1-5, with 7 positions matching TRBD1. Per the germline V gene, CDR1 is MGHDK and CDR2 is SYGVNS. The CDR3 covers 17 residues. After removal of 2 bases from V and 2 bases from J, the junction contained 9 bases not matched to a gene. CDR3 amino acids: CASSEDDSTGGNQPQHF. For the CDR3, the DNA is TGTGCCAGCAGTGAAGACGATTCTACAGGGGGCAATCAGCCCCAGCATTTT.

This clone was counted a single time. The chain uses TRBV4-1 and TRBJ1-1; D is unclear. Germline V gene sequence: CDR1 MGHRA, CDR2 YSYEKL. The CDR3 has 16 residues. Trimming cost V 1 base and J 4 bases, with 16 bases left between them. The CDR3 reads CASSQAPGRLGTEAFF. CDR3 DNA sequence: TGCGCCAGCAGCCAAGCTCCCGGGAGGTTGGGCACTGAAGCTTTCTTT.

The CDR3 spells CASSRTLDTQYF. The CDR3, as DNA: TGTGCCAGCAGCCGGACTCTAGATACGCAGTATTTT. V is TRBV5-5 and J is TRBJ2-3, with D possibly matching TRBD2 (5 bases). CDR3 length: 12 residues. V lost 4 bases and J 5 bases, leaving 8 bases between the germline ends. CDR1 is SGHKS and CDR2 is YYEKEE in the germline V gene (reference sequence).

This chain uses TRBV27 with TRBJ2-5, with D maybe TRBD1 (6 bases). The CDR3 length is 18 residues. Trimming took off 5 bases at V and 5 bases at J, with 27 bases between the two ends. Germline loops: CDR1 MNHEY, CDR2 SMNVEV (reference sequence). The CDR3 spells CASSPRVSTGGLGETQYF. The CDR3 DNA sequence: TGTGCCAGCAGTCCCAGAGTCTCGACAGGAGGCTTGGGGGAGACCCAGTACTTC.

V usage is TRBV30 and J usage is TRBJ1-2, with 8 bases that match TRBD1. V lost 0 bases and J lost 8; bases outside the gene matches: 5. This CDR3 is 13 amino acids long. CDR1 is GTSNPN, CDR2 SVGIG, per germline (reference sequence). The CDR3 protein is CAWSVGSGGGYTF. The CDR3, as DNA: TGTGCCTGGAGTGTTGGGTCAGGGGGCGGCTACACCTTC.

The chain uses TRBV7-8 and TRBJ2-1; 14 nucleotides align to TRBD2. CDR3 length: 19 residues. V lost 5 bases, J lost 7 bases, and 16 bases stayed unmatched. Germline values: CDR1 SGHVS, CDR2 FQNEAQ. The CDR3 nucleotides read TGTGCCAGCAGCAAATTCGACGGGAGGACTAGCGGGGGGCGTAATGAGCAGTTCTTC. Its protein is CASSKFDGRTSGGRNEQFF.

The chain's CDR3 is CASSPGLAGSYEQYF. The CDR3 nucleotides are TGTGCCAGCAGCCCCGGACTAGCGGGCTCCTACGAGCAGTACTTC. J is TRBJ2-7 and V is TRBV7-9, with 11 bases that match TRBD2. Looked up from germline, CDR1 is SEHNR and CDR2 is FQNEAQ (reference sequence). CDR3 length: 15 residues. Trimming took 5 bases from V and 0 from J; bases not matched to a gene: 3.

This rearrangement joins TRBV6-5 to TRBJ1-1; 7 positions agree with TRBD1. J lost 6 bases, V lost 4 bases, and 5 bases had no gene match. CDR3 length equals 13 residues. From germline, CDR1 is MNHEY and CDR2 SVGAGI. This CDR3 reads CASSFSGGSEAFF. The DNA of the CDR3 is TGTGCCAGCAGTTTTTCAGGGGGTTCTGAAGCTTTCTTT.